This T cell receptor (beta chain) came from a study of blood T cell repertoires in COVID-19. Study-wide background: The analysed material was cDNA or gDNA that came from T cells, B-cell-depleted T cells, or PBMCs.

This clone has just a few counts. In the original workflow: Amplification from reference gene primers served as the basis for estimated nucleated cell counts. This table comes from immunoSEQ multiplex PCR, and its TCRdb copy is limited to in-frame clones, with some not included. V and J calls and clone size are given by that table; D and trimming were obtained from the DNA. This table holds under 80,000 clones, about 87% found once. Between the trimmed V and J ends, which lost 3 bases and 4 bases, there was a span of 17 bases. The length of the CDR3 is 16 residues. Germline values: CDR1 SGHDT, CDR2 YYEEEE.

Sequencing was done on a sample of peripheral blood. The sequence came from a man aged 65 to 85 with acute or convalescent COVID-19. This sequence joins TRBV5-6 and TRBJ1-5; D is unclear. CDR3: CASSSTPGSDNQPQHF. CDR3 nucleotides: TGTGCCAGCAGCTCCACTCCGGGATCCGATAATCAGCCCCAGCATTTT.